The T cell receptor beta chain described here comes from a study of blood T cell repertoires in COVID-19. Overall study: There were acute and convalescent COVID-19 samples, and they came from the United States, Italy and Spain. In each case, the material was cDNA or gDNA derived from T cells, B-cell-depleted T cells, or PBMCs.

TCRdb keeps only in-frame clones here, not all; method: immunoSEQ multiplex PCR. The sample includes roughly 670,000 clones, around 90% of them seen just once. Germline V gene sequence: CDR1 MNHNS, CDR2 SASEGT. V was pared by 3 bases and J by 3 bases, with 9 bases between. CDR3 size: 14 residues. The source is a woman aged 18-30 years with acute or convalescent COVID-19. Sequenced material: peripheral blood. V gene TRBV6-1 combines with J gene TRBJ2-4, with a tentative D call TRBD1 (5 bases). In DNA form, the CDR3 reads TGTGCCAGCAGTGAGGCAGGGATCAAAAACATTCAGTACTTC. Translating it yields CASSEAGIKNIQYF.